The next 8 T cell receptor beta chains were all read from a single sample in a study of blood T cell repertoires in COVID-19. TCRdb's table, derived via immunoSEQ multiplex PCR, lists solely in-frame clones and lacks some. The sample records hundreds of thousands of clones, 85% to 90% being singletons. The sample taken for sequencing was PBMCs or T cells enriched from blood (not recorded which). The receptors were gathered from a man in his forties or fifties who had recovered from COVID-19.

This chain uses TRBV5-1 with TRBJ2-7; weak D call: TRBD1 (6 bases). V shed 2 bases and J shed 2 bases, with 11 bases lying between them. This CDR3 region has 14 residues. The germline V gene has CDR1 SGHRS and CDR2 YFSETQ. The CDR3 reads CASSFQGQAYEQYF. The CDR3 DNA reads TGCGCCAGCAGCTTTCAGGGGCAAGCCTACGAGCAGTACTTC.

This chain uses TRBV27 with TRBJ1-4; TRBD1 matches 7 bases. Trimming cost V 7 bases and J 8 bases; bases outside gene matches: 10. CDR3 length equals 14 residues. The germline V gene encodes CDR1 MNHEY and CDR2 SMNVEV (reference sequence). The CDR3 spells CASTQQGSDEKLFF. Written as DNA, the CDR3 is TGTGCCAGCACCCAACAGGGGTCGGACGAAAAACTGTTTTTT.

The rearrangement uses TRBV28 and TRBJ2-7; a possible D gene is TRBD1 (7 bases). V was shortened by 7 bases and J by 3 bases, with 19 bases between the two germline ends. Germline V CDR1 and CDR2: MDHEN, SYDVKM. The CDR3 runs 15 residues. CDR3 region: CASTLTAGQSYEQYF. In DNA, the CDR3 is TGTGCCAGCACCCTAACGGCGGGACAGAGCTACGAGCAGTACTTC.

The chain couples TRBV7-9 to TRBJ1-1; perhaps TRBD1 as D (6 bases). Trimming shortened V by 5 bases and J by 5 bases, and 12 bases separated the two germline ends. This CDR3 is built from 13 residues. Germline V gene lookup returns CDR1 SEHNR and CDR2 FQNEAQ (reference sequence). CDR3 in amino acids: CASSPDTGTEAFF. The CDR3 region has the DNA TGTGCCAGCAGCCCTGACACAGGGACTGAAGCTTTCTTT.

The chain links TRBV5-6 to TRBJ2-5; 14 nucleotides line up with TRBD2. Per germline, CDR1 SGHDT and CDR2 YYEEEE. After removal of 3 bases from V and 5 bases from J, the junction contained 3 bases not matched to a gene. The CDR3 sequence is 15 residues long. Here the CDR3 DNA reads TGTGCCAGCAGCTCGACTAGCGGGGGGGTGGAGACCCAGTACTTC. Its translation: CASSSTSGGVETQYF.

This chain joins TRBV5-1 and TRBJ1-4; 7 bases fit TRBD1. CDR1 SGHRS and CDR2 YFSETQ come from the germline V gene. There are 15 residues in the CDR3. Unmatched junction bases numbered 8, after V lost 4 bases and J lost 5 bases. CDR3 sequence (DNA): TGCGCCAGCAGCCCACCGGGACAGCTAAATGAAAAACTGTTTTTT. This sequence encodes CASSPPGQLNEKLFF.

This rearrangement joins TRBV5-6 to TRBJ1-6; possible D gene TRBD1, 5 bases. V gave up 4 bases and J gave up 15 bases, with 11 bases separating them. The germline V gene has CDR1 SGHDT and CDR2 YYEEEE. The CDR3 covers 11 residues. CDR3 residues: CASSSGTLLHF. CDR3 bases: TGTGCCAGCAGCAGCGGGACCCTCCTCCACTTT.

V is TRBV18 and J is TRBJ2-7, with 9 bases identical to TRBD1. There are 14 residues in the CDR3. Germline V gene lookup returns CDR1 KGHSH and CDR2 LQKENI. V was pared by 6 bases and J by 4 bases, with 7 bases of the junction left unmatched. CDR3 nucleotide sequence: TGTGCCAGCTCCGTGACAGGGGGGGGGTACGAGCAGTACTTC. Translating it yields CASSVTGGGYEQYF.